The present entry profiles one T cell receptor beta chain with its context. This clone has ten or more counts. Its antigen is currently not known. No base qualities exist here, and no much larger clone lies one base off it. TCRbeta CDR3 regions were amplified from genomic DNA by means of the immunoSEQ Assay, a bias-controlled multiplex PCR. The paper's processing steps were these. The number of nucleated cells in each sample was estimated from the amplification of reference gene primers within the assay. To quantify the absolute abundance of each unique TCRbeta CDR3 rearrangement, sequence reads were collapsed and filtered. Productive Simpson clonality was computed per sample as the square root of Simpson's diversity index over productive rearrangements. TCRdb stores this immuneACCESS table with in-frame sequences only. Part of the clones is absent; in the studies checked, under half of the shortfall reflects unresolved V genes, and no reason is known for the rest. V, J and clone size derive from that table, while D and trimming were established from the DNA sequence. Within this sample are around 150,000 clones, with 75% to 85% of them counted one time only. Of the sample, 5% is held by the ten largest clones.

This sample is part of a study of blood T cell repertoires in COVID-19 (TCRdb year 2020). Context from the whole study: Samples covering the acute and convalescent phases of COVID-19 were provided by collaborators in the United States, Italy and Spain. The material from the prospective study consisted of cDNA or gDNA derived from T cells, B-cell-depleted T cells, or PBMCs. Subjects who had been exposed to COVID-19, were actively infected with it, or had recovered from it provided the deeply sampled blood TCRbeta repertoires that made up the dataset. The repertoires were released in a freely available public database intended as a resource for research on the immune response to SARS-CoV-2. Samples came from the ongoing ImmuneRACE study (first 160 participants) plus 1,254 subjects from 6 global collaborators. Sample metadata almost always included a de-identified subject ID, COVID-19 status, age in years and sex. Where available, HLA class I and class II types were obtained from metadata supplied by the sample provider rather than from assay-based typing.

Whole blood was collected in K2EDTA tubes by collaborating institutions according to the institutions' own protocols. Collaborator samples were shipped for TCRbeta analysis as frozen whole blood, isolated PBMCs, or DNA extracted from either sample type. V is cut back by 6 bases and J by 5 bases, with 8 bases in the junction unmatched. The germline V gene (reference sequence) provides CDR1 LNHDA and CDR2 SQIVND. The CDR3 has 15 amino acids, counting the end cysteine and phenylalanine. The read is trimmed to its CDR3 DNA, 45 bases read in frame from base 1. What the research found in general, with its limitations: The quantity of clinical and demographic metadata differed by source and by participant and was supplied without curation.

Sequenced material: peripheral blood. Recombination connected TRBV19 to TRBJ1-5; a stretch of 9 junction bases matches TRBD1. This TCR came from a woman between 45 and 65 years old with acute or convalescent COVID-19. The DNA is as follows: TGTGCCAGTAGCGGTGGGACAGGGCCCCATCAGCCCCAGCATTTT. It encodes CASSGGTGPHQPQHF.